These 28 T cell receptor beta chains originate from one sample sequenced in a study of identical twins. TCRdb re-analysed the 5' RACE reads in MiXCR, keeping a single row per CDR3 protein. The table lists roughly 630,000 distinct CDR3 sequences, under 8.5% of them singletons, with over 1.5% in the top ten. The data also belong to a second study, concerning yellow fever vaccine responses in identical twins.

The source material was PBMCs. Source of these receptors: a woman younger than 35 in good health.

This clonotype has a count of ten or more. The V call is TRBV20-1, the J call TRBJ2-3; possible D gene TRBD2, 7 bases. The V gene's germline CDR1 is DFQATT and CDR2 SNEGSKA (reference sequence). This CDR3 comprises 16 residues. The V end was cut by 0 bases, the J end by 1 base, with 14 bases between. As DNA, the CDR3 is TGCAGTGCTAGAGATCGGGCGGGGGCACGCACAGATACGCAGTATTTT. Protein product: CSARDRAGARTDTQYF.

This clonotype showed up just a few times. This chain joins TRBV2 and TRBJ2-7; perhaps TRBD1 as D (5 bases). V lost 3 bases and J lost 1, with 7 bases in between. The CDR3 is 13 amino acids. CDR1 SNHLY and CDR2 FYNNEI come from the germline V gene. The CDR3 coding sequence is TGTGCCAGCAGTGACCCAGGGTCCTACGAGCAGTACGTC. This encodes CASSDPGSYEQYV.

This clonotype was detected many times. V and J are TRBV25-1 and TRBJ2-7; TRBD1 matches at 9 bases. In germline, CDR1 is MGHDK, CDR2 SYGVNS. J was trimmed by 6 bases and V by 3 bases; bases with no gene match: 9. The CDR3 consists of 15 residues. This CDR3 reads CASSDPGQGVREQYF. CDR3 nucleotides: TGTGCCAGCAGTGACCCGGGACAGGGCGTTCGCGAGCAGTACTTC.

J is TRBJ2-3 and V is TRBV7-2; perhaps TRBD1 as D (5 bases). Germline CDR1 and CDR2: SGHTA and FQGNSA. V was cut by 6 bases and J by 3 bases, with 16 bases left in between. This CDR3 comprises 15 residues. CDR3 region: CASSPIIKGTDTQYF. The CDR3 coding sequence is TGTGCCAGCAGTCCGATAATTAAGGGGACAGATACGCAGTATTTT.

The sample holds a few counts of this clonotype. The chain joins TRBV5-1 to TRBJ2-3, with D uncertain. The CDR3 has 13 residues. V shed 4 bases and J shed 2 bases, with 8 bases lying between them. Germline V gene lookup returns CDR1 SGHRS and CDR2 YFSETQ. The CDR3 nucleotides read TGCGCCAGCAGCATCCAACACACAGATACGCAGTATTTT. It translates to CASSIQHTDTQYF.

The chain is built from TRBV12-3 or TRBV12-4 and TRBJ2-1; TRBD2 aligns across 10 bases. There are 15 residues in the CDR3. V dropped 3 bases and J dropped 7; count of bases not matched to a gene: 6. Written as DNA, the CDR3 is TGTGCCAGCAGTTTTTCTAGCGGGAGAGGTAATGAGCAGTTCTTC. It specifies CASSFSSGRGNEQFF.

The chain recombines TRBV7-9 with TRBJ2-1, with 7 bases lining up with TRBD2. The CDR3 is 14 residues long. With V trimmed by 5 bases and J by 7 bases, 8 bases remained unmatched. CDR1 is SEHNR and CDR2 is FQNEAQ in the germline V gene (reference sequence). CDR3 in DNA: TGTGCCAGCAGCCCCGGCCTCGGGAGGAATGAGCAGTTCTTC. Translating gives CASSPGLGRNEQFF.

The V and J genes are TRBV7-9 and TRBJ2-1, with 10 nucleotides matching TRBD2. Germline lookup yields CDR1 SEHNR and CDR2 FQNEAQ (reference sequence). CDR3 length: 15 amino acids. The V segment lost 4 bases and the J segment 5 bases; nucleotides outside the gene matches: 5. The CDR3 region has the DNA TGTGCCAGCAGCTCGCTAGCGGGAGCCCACAATGAGCAGTTCTTC. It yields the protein CASSSLAGAHNEQFF.

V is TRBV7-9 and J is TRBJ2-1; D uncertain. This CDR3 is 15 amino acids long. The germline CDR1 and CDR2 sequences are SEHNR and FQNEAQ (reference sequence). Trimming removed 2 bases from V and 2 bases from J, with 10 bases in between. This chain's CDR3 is CASSLLSLPYNEQFF. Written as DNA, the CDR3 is TGTGCCAGCAGCTTATTATCTCTCCCCTACAATGAGCAGTTCTTC.

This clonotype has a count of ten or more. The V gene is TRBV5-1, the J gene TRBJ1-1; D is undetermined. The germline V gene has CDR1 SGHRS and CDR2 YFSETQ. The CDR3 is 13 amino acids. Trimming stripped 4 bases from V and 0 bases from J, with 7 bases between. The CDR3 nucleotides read TGCGCCAGCAGCGCCGACTTGAACACTGAAGCTTTCTTT. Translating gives CASSADLNTEAFF.

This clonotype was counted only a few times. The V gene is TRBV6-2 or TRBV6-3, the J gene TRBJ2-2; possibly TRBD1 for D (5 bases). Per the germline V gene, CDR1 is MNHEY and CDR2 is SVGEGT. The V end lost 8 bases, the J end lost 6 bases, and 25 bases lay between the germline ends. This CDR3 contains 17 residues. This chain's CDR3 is CASASSPTGRSPGELFF. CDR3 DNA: TGTGCCAGCGCCTCAAGCCCCACAGGCCGGTCCCCCGGGGAGCTGTTTTTT.

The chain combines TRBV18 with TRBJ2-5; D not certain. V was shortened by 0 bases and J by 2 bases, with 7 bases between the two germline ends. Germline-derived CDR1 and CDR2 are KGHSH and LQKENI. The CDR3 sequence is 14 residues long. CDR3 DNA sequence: TGTGCCAGCTCACCACCTCACAAACAAGAGACCCAGTACTTC. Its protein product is CASSPPHKQETQYF.

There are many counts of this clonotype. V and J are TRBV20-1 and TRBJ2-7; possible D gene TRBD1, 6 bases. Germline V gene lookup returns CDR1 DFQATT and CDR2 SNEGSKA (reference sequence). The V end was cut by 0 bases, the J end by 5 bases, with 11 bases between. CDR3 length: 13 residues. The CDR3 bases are TGCAGTGCTAGAGACTCAGGGGTAGACGAGCAGTACTTC. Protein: CSARDSGVDEQYF.

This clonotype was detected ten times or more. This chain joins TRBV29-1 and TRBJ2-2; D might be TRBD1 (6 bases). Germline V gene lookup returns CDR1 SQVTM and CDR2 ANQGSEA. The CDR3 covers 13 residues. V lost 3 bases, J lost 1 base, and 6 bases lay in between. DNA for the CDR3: TGCAGCGTTGACAGGGGGAACACCGGGGAGCTGTTTTTT. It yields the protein CSVDRGNTGELFF.

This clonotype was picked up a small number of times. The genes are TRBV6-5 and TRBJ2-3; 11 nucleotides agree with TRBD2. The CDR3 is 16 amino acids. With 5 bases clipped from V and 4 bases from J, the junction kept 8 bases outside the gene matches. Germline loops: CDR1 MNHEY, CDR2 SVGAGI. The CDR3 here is CASSNLAGGRADTQYF. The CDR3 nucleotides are TGTGCCAGCAGTAACCTAGCGGGGGGCCGCGCAGATACGCAGTATTTT.

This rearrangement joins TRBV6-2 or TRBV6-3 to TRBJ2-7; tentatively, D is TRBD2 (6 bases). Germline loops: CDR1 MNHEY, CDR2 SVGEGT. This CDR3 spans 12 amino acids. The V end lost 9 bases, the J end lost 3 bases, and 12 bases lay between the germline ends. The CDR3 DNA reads TGTGCCAGTCGGGACTCCAGCTACGAGCAGTACGTC. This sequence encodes CASRDSSYEQYV.

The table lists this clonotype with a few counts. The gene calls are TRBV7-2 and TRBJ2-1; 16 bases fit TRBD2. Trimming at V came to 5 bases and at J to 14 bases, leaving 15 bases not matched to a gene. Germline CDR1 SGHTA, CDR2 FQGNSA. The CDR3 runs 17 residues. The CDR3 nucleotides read TGTGCCAGCAGCAGGAGGGGACTAGCGGGAGGGTCGCCTTGGGAGTTCTTC. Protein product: CASSRRGLAGGSPWEFF.

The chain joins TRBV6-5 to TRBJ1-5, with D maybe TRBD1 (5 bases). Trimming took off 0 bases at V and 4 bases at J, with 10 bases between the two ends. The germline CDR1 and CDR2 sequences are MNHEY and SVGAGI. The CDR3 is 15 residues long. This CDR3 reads CASSYSPGTNQPQHF. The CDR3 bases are TGTGCCAGCAGTTACTCGCCAGGGACTAATCAGCCCCAGCATTTT.

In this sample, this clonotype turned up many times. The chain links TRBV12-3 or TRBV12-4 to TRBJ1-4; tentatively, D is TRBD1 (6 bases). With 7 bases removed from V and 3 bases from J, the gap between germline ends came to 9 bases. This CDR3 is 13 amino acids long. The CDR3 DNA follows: TGTGCCAGCAAACAGGGTTCTAATGAAAAACTGTTTTTT. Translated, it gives CASKQGSNEKLFF.

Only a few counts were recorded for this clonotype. The CDR3 DNA sequence: TGTGCCAGCAGCCTCGTGCATGACCTTTCCTACAATGAGCAGTTCTTC. The encoded protein is CASSLVHDLSYNEQFF. The chain has TRBV3-1 and TRBJ2-1; D not certain. Trimming removed 4 bases at V and 1 base at J, with 14 bases between. Germline-derived CDR1 and CDR2 are LGHDT and YNNKEL (reference sequence). The CDR3 consists of 16 residues.

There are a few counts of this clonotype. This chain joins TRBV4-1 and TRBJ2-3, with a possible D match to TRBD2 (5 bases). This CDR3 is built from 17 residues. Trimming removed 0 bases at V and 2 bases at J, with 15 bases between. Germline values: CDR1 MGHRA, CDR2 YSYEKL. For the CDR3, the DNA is TGCGCCAGCAGCCAAGATGACGCGGGCTCACACACAGATACGCAGTATTTT. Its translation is CASSQDDAGSHTDTQYF.

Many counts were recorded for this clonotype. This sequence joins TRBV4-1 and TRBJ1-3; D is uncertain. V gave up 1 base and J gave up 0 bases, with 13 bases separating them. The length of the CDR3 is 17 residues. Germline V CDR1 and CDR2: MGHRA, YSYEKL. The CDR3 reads CASSQVVTSHSGNTIYF. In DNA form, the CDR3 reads TGCGCCAGCAGCCAAGTAGTCACGTCGCACTCTGGAAACACCATATATTTT.

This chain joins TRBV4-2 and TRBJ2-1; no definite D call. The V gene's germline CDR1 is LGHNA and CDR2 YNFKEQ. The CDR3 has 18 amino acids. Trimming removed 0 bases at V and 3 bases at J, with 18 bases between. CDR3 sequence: CASSQESGLWSNYNEQFF. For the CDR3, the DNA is TGTGCCAGCAGCCAAGAATCTGGGCTCTGGTCGAACTACAATGAGCAGTTCTTC.

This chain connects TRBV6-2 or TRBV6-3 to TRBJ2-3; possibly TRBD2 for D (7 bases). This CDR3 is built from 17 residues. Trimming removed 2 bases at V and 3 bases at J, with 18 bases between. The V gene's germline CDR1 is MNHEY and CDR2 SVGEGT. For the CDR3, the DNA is TGTGCCAGCAGTTACGTACCGGGGGGCGCTACGACAGATACGCAGTATTTT. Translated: CASSYVPGGATTDTQYF.

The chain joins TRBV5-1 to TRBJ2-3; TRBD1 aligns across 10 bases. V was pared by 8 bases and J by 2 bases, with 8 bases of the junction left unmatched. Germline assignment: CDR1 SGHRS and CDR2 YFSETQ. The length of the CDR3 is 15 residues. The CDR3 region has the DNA TGCGCCAGTGGGGGGACAGGGGTATCCACAGATACGCAGTATTTT. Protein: CASGGTGVSTDTQYF.

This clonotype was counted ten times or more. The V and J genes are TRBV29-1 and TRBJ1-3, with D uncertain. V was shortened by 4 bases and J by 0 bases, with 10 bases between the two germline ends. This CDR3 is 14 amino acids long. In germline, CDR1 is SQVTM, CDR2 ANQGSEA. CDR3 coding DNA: TGCAGCGTTGCCGGCAGTCGCTCTGGAAACACCATATATTTT. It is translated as CSVAGSRSGNTIYF.

CDR3 amino acids: CSAKAAGLSYEQYF. As DNA, the CDR3 is TGCAGTGCTAAGGCGGCGGGATTATCCTACGAGCAGTACTTC. This chain joins TRBV20-1 and TRBJ2-7; the D gene is possibly TRBD2 (6 bases). The V end was cut by 4 bases, the J end by 1 base, with 14 bases between. Per germline, CDR1 DFQATT and CDR2 SNEGSKA (reference sequence). CDR3 length: 14 residues.

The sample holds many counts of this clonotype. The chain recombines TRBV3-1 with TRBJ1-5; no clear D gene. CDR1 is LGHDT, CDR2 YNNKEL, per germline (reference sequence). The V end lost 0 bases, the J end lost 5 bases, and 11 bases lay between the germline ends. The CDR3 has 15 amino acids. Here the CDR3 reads CASSQDLGIHQPQHF. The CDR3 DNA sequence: TGTGCCAGCAGCCAAGATCTTGGGATCCATCAGCCCCAGCATTTT.